The 27 T cell receptor beta chains listed next were all sequenced from one sample in a study of cytomegalovirus exposure and HLA in healthy donors (dated by TCRdb to about 2017). Libraries were built with the immunoSEQ multiplex PCR assay. The source is immuneACCESS, and TCRdb retained only in-frame sequences with V and J called. Part of the clones is not carried over; for the studies checked, unresolved V genes explain less than half of this, and the remainder is unexplained. The table for this sample lists 95,000 to 150,000 clones; 70% to 90% of them were counted only once. The ten largest account for 1.5% to 2% of the sample. The material sequenced was PBMCs. The receptor set was obtained from a woman aged 18-29 years in good health and CMV-seronegative.

This rearrangement joins TRBV9 to TRBJ2-1; 7 bases fit TRBD2. CDR3 size: 21 residues. Germline loops: CDR1 SGDLS, CDR2 YYNGEE. The J segment lost 0 bases and the V segment lost 2 bases, leaving 20 bases of the junction unmatched. This CDR3 is CASSVSSGLAEGLFSYNEQFF. CDR3 DNA sequence: TGTGCCAGCAGCGTTTCTTCGGGCCTAGCGGAGGGACTTTTCTCCTACAATGAGCAGTTCTTC. Based on the CDR3 plus reference TRBV9 and TRBJ2-1, the full variable domain is DSGVTQTPKHLITATGQRVTLRCSPRSGDLSVYWYQQSLDQGLQFLIQYYNGEERAKGNILERFSAQQFPDLHSELNLSSLELGDSALYFCASSVSSGLAEGLFSYNEQFFGPGTRLTVL.

This CDR3 is CASSQAWDRGTEAFF. The CDR3 bases are TGTGCCAGCAGCCAAGCGTGGGACAGGGGCACTGAAGCTTTCTTT. The rearrangement uses TRBV4-2 and TRBJ1-1; TRBD1 agrees at 10 bases. Germline CDR1 LGHNA, CDR2 YNFKEQ. The junction had 3 bases not matched to a gene; V was cut back by 1 base and J by 4 bases. This CDR3 has 15 amino acids.

This rearrangement joins TRBV13 to TRBJ2-7, with 8 bases fitting TRBD2. Germline V gene sequence: CDR1 PRHDT, CDR2 FYEKMQ (reference sequence). J gave up 1 base and V 0 bases, and 5 bases lay outside the gene matches. This CDR3 has 16 residues. In DNA, the CDR3 is TGTGCCAGCAGCTTAGGGGGGCTAGCGGGTTCCTACGAGCAGTACTTC. It translates to CASSLGGLAGSYEQYF.

CDR3 residues: CASSQDPGKSSGEQFF. In DNA, the CDR3 is TGCGCCAGCAGCCAAGATCCCGGGAAGAGTAGCGGTGAGCAGTTCTTC. This chain links TRBV4-1 with TRBJ2-1, with D maybe TRBD2 (6 bases). The CDR3 totals 16 residues. Looked up from germline, CDR1 is MGHRA and CDR2 is YSYEKL. The V end lost 0 bases, the J end lost 9 bases, and 18 bases lay between the germline ends.

The chain employs TRBV15 and TRBJ2-5; D uncertain. The germline V gene encodes CDR1 LNHNV and CDR2 YYDKDF (reference sequence). The CDR3 is made up of 14 amino acids. The V gene lost 1 base and the J gene lost 1 base, with 7 bases spanning the gap. The CDR3 DNA reads as TGTGCCACCAGCAGAGGGCTCCTCCAAGAGACCCAGTACTTC. Translated, it gives CATSRGLLQETQYF.

The genes are TRBV30 and TRBJ1-3; D may be TRBD1 (6 bases). In germline, CDR1 is GTSNPN, CDR2 SVGIG (reference sequence). This CDR3 comprises 15 residues. Trimming shortened V by 0 bases and J by 7 bases, and 16 bases separated the two germline ends. CDR3: CAWSVGPGERNTIYF. The CDR3 DNA reads TGTGCCTGGAGTGTAGGGCCAGGGGAGAGGAACACCATATATTTT.

This chain connects TRBV5-5 to TRBJ2-7, with D maybe TRBD1 (6 bases). Trimming took 5 bases from V and 0 from J, leaving 12 bases between them. The CDR3 is 14 residues long. CDR1 and CDR2 (germline): SGHKS, YYEKEE (reference sequence). As DNA, the CDR3 is TGTGCCAGCAGGTCGCTCAGGGGCTCCTACGAGCAGTACTTC. Encoded protein: CASRSLRGSYEQYF.

In regard to this clone: A read error is possible here, since a much larger clone lies one base away. The chain uses TRBV5-1 and TRBJ2-1, with a possible D match to TRBD1 (5 bases). Between the trimmed V and J ends, which lost 4 bases and 10 bases, there was a span of 15 bases. Germline-derived CDR1 and CDR2 are SGHRS and YFSETQ. The CDR3 sequence is 13 residues long. The CDR3 DNA reads as TGCGCCAGCAGCCTCACCTCCGCAGGGGAGCAGTTCTTC. Protein sequence: CASSLTSAGEQFF.

The V and J genes are TRBV7-9 and TRBJ2-7; D gene uncertain. The V end lost 4 bases, the J end lost 2 bases, and 9 bases lay between the germline ends. The CDR3 contains 13 residues. Germline V gene sequence: CDR1 SEHNR, CDR2 FQNEAQ (reference sequence). CDR3 protein: CASSSLSPYEQYF. The CDR3 bases are TGTGCCAGCAGCTCCCTTAGTCCCTACGAGCAGTACTTC.

The V and J genes are TRBV28 and TRBJ2-7; TRBD1 matches 8 bases. The germline V gene encodes CDR1 MDHEN and CDR2 SYDVKM. J was trimmed by 2 bases and V by 5 bases; bases with no gene match: 5. The length of the CDR3 is 14 residues. The CDR3 loop is CASSPIRGPYEQYF. CDR3 sequence (DNA): TGTGCCAGCAGTCCCATCAGGGGGCCCTACGAGCAGTACTTC.

The chain links TRBV6-1 to TRBJ1-6, with 9 bases lining up with TRBD1. Germline assignment: CDR1 MNHNS and CDR2 SASEGT. J was trimmed by 6 bases and V by 4 bases; bases with no gene match: 7. CDR3 size: 16 residues. The chain's CDR3 is CASSVPPGQGNSPLHF. CDR3 bases: TGTGCCAGCAGTGTCCCACCGGGACAGGGTAATTCACCCCTCCACTTT.

The chain links TRBV19 to TRBJ2-2; 7 bases are shared with TRBD2. CDR3 length: 14 amino acids. Per the germline V gene, CDR1 is LNHDA and CDR2 is SQIVND (reference sequence). V trimming: 10 bases; J trimming: 1 base; junction bases outside the gene matches: 6. CDR3 amino acids: CATRWTRNTGELFF. The DNA of the CDR3 is TGTGCCACCCGATGGACTAGGAACACCGGGGAGCTGTTTTTT.

The chain uses TRBV19 and TRBJ2-1; tentatively, D is TRBD2 (6 bases). The germline gives CDR1 LNHDA, CDR2 SQIVND (reference sequence). The V gene lost 7 bases and the J gene lost 4 bases, with 14 bases spanning the gap. CDR3 length equals 14 residues. CDR3 sequence (DNA): TGTGCCAGTATCGGGCGTGGGGGGTACAATGAGCAGTTCTTC. Translation gives CASIGRGGYNEQFF.

The J gene is TRBJ2-7, the V gene TRBV28; perhaps TRBD2 as D (6 bases). CDR1 and CDR2 from the germline V gene are MDHEN and SYDVKM. Trimming cost V 5 bases and J 2 bases, with 19 bases left between them. This CDR3 contains 16 residues. CDR3 region: CASSGIGGGVPYEQYF. The CDR3, as DNA: TGTGCCAGCAGTGGAATTGGCGGAGGGGTTCCCTACGAGCAGTACTTC.

This chain connects TRBV5-4 to TRBJ2-5; perhaps TRBD1 as D (6 bases). V dropped 0 bases and J dropped 4 bases, with 10 bases sitting between them. The CDR3 extends over 14 amino acids. CDR1 is SGHNT and CDR2 is YYREEE in the germline V gene (reference sequence). The CDR3 reads CASSLDDRSETQYF. The CDR3 DNA reads as TGTGCCAGCAGCTTGGATGACAGGTCAGAGACCCAGTACTTC.

This clone occurred once. The chain recombines TRBV11-1 with TRBJ2-5; weak D call: TRBD1 (5 bases). CDR3 length equals 15 residues. The germline CDR1 and CDR2 sequences are SGHAT and FQDESV (reference sequence). The V end lost 5 bases, the J end lost 5 bases, and 18 bases lay between the germline ends. CDR3 bases: TGTGCCAGCAGCAGCGCCTTGGGGCTGGGGGAGACCCAGTACTTC. It is translated as CASSSALGLGETQYF.

This clone was detected only a few times. The gene calls are TRBV30 and TRBJ2-1, with 9 bases matching TRBD2. The germline CDR1 and CDR2 sequences are GTSNPN and SVGIG (reference sequence). The ends lost 1 base at V and 8 bases at J; junction bases unmatched: 6. CDR3 size: 14 residues. DNA of the CDR3: TGTGCCTGGAGTGGGCGGGAGGGCCAAGATGAGCAGTTCTTC. It specifies CAWSGREGQDEQFF.

V gene TRBV19 combines with J gene TRBJ2-7; 8 nucleotides line up with TRBD2. CDR3 length equals 17 residues. V lost 5 bases, J lost 0 bases, and 12 bases stayed unmatched. Per germline, CDR1 LNHDA and CDR2 SQIVND (reference sequence). The CDR3 coding sequence is TGTGCCAGTAGTCGCGGGGGGAGCGGGAGAAACTCCTACGAGCAGTACTTC. It translates to CASSRGGSGRNSYEQYF.

The gene calls are TRBV11-2 and TRBJ1-4; 7 bases are shared with TRBD1. After removal of 1 base from V and 4 bases from J, the junction contained 6 bases not matched to a gene. Germline-derived CDR1 and CDR2 are SGHAT and FQNNGV. The CDR3 covers 16 residues. DNA for the CDR3: TGTGCCAGCAGCTTAGGGGGTACAGGGGTTAATGAAAAACTGTTTTTT. It encodes CASSLGGTGVNEKLFF.

Concerning this clone itself: Germline and junction disagree at one end, which may indicate a read error. V and J are TRBV28 and TRBJ2-7; TRBD1 might be the D (6 bases). The CDR3 is made up of 17 amino acids. Germline CDR1 is MDHEN and CDR2 is SYDVKM. Here the CDR3 reads CASSFPIGQGISHEQYF. CDR3 sequence (DNA): TGTGCCAGCAGTTTCCCCATCGGGCAGGGGATCTCCCACGAGCAGTACTTC.

The rearrangement links TRBV18 to TRBJ2-5; D unclear. Looked up from germline, CDR1 is KGHSH and CDR2 is LQKENI. The length of the CDR3 is 13 residues. Trimming shortened V by 3 bases and J by 1 base, and 6 bases separated the two germline ends. The CDR3 bases are TGTGCCAGCTCACCGGGCACCCAAGAGACCCAGTACTTC. Protein sequence: CASSPGTQETQYF.

The chain combines TRBV18 with TRBJ2-3; the match to TRBD2 covers 10 bases. V lost 2 bases and J lost 1; bases outside the gene matches: 0. The CDR3 has 15 residues. Germline V CDR1 and CDR2: KGHSH, LQKENI. CDR3 region: CASSPTSGGTDTQYF. As DNA, the CDR3 is TGTGCCAGCTCACCAACTAGCGGGGGCACAGATACGCAGTATTTT.

The gene calls are TRBV27 and TRBJ2-2; 9 bases agree with TRBD1. This CDR3 is built from 17 residues. Germline V lookup: CDR1 MNHEY, CDR2 SMNVEV (reference sequence). The trim removed 3 bases at V and 4 bases at J, leaving 9 bases unmatched. For the CDR3, the DNA is TGTGCCAGCAGTTTGATATTGGGACAGGGTGTCACCGGGGAGCTGTTTTTT. Protein: CASSLILGQGVTGELFF.

A single count supports this clone. The chain is built from TRBV10-3 and TRBJ1-2; 7 nucleotides line up with TRBD1. Germline V CDR1 and CDR2: ENHRY, SYGVKD. V shed 0 bases, J shed 4 bases, and the junction held 2 bases outside the gene matches. CDR3 size: 14 residues. The CDR3 DNA reads TGTGCCATCAGTGAGTCGGGACAGTCCTATGGCTACACCTTC. As protein: CAISESGQSYGYTF.

The genes are TRBV29-1 and TRBJ2-1, with 13 bases matching TRBD2. Unmatched junction bases numbered 11, after V lost 6 bases and J lost 12 bases. This CDR3 is built from 14 residues. The germline V gene has CDR1 SQVTM and CDR2 ANQGSEA. CDR3 loop: CSVEPGLAGIVQFF. CDR3 sequence (DNA): TGCAGCGTGGAACCGGGACTAGCGGGAATCGTGCAGTTCTTC.

V gene TRBV7-2 combines with J gene TRBJ2-7; 8 positions match TRBD2. V was clipped by 1 base and J by 0 bases; unmatched bases: 5. The CDR3 totals 16 residues. Per germline, CDR1 SGHTA and CDR2 FQGNSA. The DNA of the CDR3 is TGTGCCAGCAGCTTAGGGATAGCGGGGAGCTCCTACGAGCAGTACTTC. This translates into CASSLGIAGSSYEQYF.

The V gene is TRBV19, the J gene TRBJ1-5; no clear D. The germline gives CDR1 LNHDA, CDR2 SQIVND (reference sequence). The CDR3 is made up of 15 amino acids. V shed 6 bases and J shed 1 base, with 13 bases lying between them. CDR3 nucleotides: TGTGCCAGTAGCGTCTCCGGGTTGAGCAATCAGCCCCAGCATTTT. Its translation: CASSVSGLSNQPQHF.